The 29 T cell receptor beta chains below were found in one sample sequenced in a study of shared clonotypes between healthy human individuals. Only in-frame clones appear in the TCRdb table, and some are missing; sequencing was by immunoSEQ multiplex PCR. The sample shows some 2.4 million clones, 93% of them seen only once. What was sequenced was naive CD4+ T cells from PBMCs. The subset was: CD45RA+ positively selected. The receptors were sampled from a man between 18 and 35 years old in good health. Some clones in this sample may be carry-over from other donors' samples.

The rearrangement joins TRBV6-1 to TRBJ2-5, with D uncertain. Germline V CDR1 and CDR2: MNHNS, SASEGT. This CDR3 spans 13 amino acids. Trimming pared 7 bases from V and 4 bases from J, leaving 13 bases between. The CDR3 bases are TGTGCCAGCACCATACCTGGGCTAGAGACCCAGTACTTC. Protein: CASTIPGLETQYF.

In DNA form, the CDR3 reads TGCGCCAGCAGCTTGTTGGGACAGGGGGTTTACGAGCAGTACTTC. Translation: CASSLLGQGVYEQYF. This chain joins TRBV5-1 and TRBJ2-7; TRBD1 aligns across 11 bases. V was pared by 1 base and J by 4 bases, with 4 bases of the junction left unmatched. The CDR3 runs to 15 residues. Germline values: CDR1 SGHRS, CDR2 YFSETQ. The full variable domain, in which reference TRBV5-1 and TRBJ2-7 provide the parts outside the CDR3, is KAGVTQTPRYLIKTRGQQVTLSCSPISGHRSVSWYQQTPGQGLQFLFEYFSETQRNKGNFPGRFSGRQFSNSRSEMNVSTLELGDSALYLCASSLLGQGVYEQYFGPGTRLTVT.

V gene TRBV29-1 combines with J gene TRBJ2-7; 7 bases line up with TRBD1. The J segment lost 2 bases and the V segment lost 6 bases, leaving 7 bases of the junction unmatched. The germline gives CDR1 SQVTM, CDR2 ANQGSEA. The CDR3 runs to 13 residues. The CDR3 protein is CSVWDRTPYEQYF. As DNA, the CDR3 is TGCAGCGTATGGGACAGAACTCCCTACGAGCAGTACTTC.

The gene calls are TRBV28 and TRBJ2-5; 9 nucleotides align to TRBD2. The CDR3 extends over 14 amino acids. The germline CDR1 and CDR2 sequences are MDHEN and SYDVKM. J lost 5 bases, V lost 3 bases, and 4 bases had no gene match. The CDR3 DNA is TGTGCCAGCAGTTTCGCGGGAGGGCGGGAGACCCAGTACTTC. Translating it yields CASSFAGGRETQYF.

This chain uses TRBV7-9 with TRBJ2-2; 12 nucleotides match TRBD2. Germline CDR1 is SEHNR and CDR2 is FQNEAQ (reference sequence). Germline trimming cut 4 bases from V and 6 bases from J; bases unmatched to any gene: 0. This CDR3 contains 14 residues. This chain's CDR3 is CASSSSGRAGELFF. For the CDR3, the DNA is TGTGCCAGCAGCTCTAGCGGGAGGGCCGGGGAGCTGTTTTTT.

This clone was observed a single time. The chain combines TRBV2 with TRBJ2-5, with 13 bases aligning to TRBD2. Germline CDR1 is SNHLY and CDR2 is FYNNEI. The length of the CDR3 is 20 residues. V lost 4 bases to trimming and J lost 4 bases; unmatched junction nucleotides: 18. The CDR3 bases are TGTGCCAGCAGTGTAAGAGGACTAGCGGGAGCCGGGGGATGGCCAGAGACCCAGTACTTC. Translated, it gives CASSVRGLAGAGGWPETQYF.

V gene TRBV4-2 combines with J gene TRBJ2-1, with TRBD2 matching over 14 bases. Losses at the gene ends were 0 bases for V and 5 bases for J; bases not matched to a gene: 9. This CDR3 has 19 residues. From germline, CDR1 is LGHNA and CDR2 YNFKEQ. CDR3 in amino acids: CASSQDRATSGRANNEQFF. The CDR3 DNA sequence: TGTGCCAGCAGCCAAGATCGCGCGACTAGCGGGAGGGCCAACAATGAGCAGTTCTTC.

The chain employs TRBV29-1 and TRBJ2-6; TRBD2 is a possible D gene (6 bases). Germline V gene data show CDR1 as SQVTM and CDR2 as ANQGSEA. The CDR3 has 17 residues. Trimming shortened V by 3 bases and J by 0 bases, and 15 bases separated the two germline ends. CDR3 sequence (DNA): TGCAGCGTTGACGCGGGACGGCGAAGCTCTGGGGCCAACGTCCTGACTTTC. Translated: CSVDAGRRSSGANVLTF. The variable domain in full, with the rest retrieved from reference TRBV29-1 and TRBJ2-6, is SAVISQKPSRDICQRGTSLTIQCQVDSQVTMMFWYRQQPGQSLTLIATANQGSEATYESGFVIDKFPISRPNLTFSTLTVSNMSPEDSSIYLCSVDAGRRSSGANVLTFGAGSRLTVL.

This sequence joins TRBV28 and TRBJ1-5; a possible D gene is TRBD1 (6 bases). Trimming removed 2 bases at V and 4 bases at J, with 12 bases between. Germline V gives CDR1 MDHEN, CDR2 SYDVKM. This CDR3 contains 15 residues. CDR3 loop: CASSLPNRDNQPQHF. The CDR3 DNA is TGTGCCAGCAGTTTACCCAACAGGGATAATCAGCCCCAGCATTTT.

V is TRBV6-1 and J is TRBJ2-3; D unresolved. Germline V CDR1 and CDR2: MNHNS, SASEGT. The CDR3 totals 13 residues. Trimming stripped 7 bases from V and 6 bases from J, with 14 bases between. The CDR3: CASMWRSGDTQYF. Written as DNA, the CDR3 is TGTGCCAGCATGTGGCGGTCCGGCGATACGCAGTATTTT.

The chain joins TRBV2 to TRBJ2-6; TRBD1 agrees at 9 bases. Unmatched junction bases numbered 14, after V lost 9 bases and J lost 2 bases. Germline V gene lookup returns CDR1 SNHLY and CDR2 FYNNEI. CDR3 length: 18 residues. CDR3 sequence reads: CASAIPGQGSTGANVLTF. The CDR3 coding sequence is TGTGCCAGTGCAATTCCGGGACAGGGATCTACTGGGGCCAACGTCCTGACTTTC.

The rearrangement links TRBV30 to TRBJ2-2; possibly TRBD1 for D (6 bases). The CDR3 runs 13 residues. CDR1 is GTSNPN, CDR2 SVGIG, per germline (reference sequence). V was cut by 5 bases and J by 7 bases, with 14 bases left in between. The CDR3 is CAWRVQGIGELFF. In DNA form, the CDR3 reads TGTGCCTGGCGCGTACAGGGAATCGGGGAGCTGTTTTTT.

The rearrangement uses TRBV28 and TRBJ2-7; 7 positions agree with TRBD2. In germline, CDR1 is MDHEN, CDR2 SYDVKM. The ends lost 9 bases at V and 2 bases at J; junction bases unmatched: 10. The CDR3 contains 14 residues. CDR3 amino acids: CASSGPGPPYEQYF. The CDR3 DNA is TGTGCCAGTAGCGGGCCGGGACCCCCCTACGAGCAGTACTTC. Full variable domain (remainder filled in from reference TRBV28 and TRBJ2-7): DVKVTQSSRYLVKRTGEKVFLECVQDMDHENMFWYRQDPGLGLRLIYFSYDVKMKEKGDIPEGYSVSREKKERFSLILESASTNQTSMYLCASSGPGPPYEQYFGPGTRLTVT.

In nucleotides, the CDR3 is TGTGCCAGCAGCCGACCCCCAGGGCCAAACTCTGGAAACACCATATATTTT. This sequence encodes CASSRPPGPNSGNTIYF. The chain uses TRBV7-2 and TRBJ1-3; possibly TRBD1 for D (5 bases). Germline CDR1 is SGHTA and CDR2 is FQGNSA. CDR3 size: 17 residues. V was shortened by 5 bases and J by 0 bases, with 17 bases between the two germline ends.

V is TRBV6-5 and J is TRBJ2-7; TRBD1 might be the D (6 bases). With 5 bases removed from V and 2 bases from J, the gap between germline ends came to 10 bases. Per germline, CDR1 MNHEY and CDR2 SVGAGI. The CDR3 runs to 13 residues. CDR3 DNA: TGTGCCAGCAGTCTCGGACAGCCCTACGAGCAGTACTTC. It encodes CASSLGQPYEQYF.

DNA of the CDR3: TGCGCCAGCAGACCGGGACACCTTAGCAATCAGCCCCAGCATTTT. Its protein product is CASRPGHLSNQPQHF. V is TRBV4-1 and J is TRBJ1-5; maybe TRBD1 (6 bases). This CDR3 contains 15 residues. Germline loops: CDR1 MGHRA, CDR2 YSYEKL. V lost 6 bases to trimming and J lost 0 bases, with 12 bases between them.

V is TRBV4-2 and J is TRBJ2-1; TRBD2 aligns across 13 bases. CDR3 size: 15 residues. Losses at the gene ends were 4 bases for V and 10 bases for J; bases not matched to a gene: 7. The germline V gene encodes CDR1 LGHNA and CDR2 YNFKEQ. The CDR3 DNA reads as TGTGCCAGCAGCCGCGGACTAGCGGGAGAATTCGAGCAGTTCTTC. Encoded protein: CASSRGLAGEFEQFF.

This clone has just one count. The rearrangement uses TRBV18 and TRBJ2-7; 9 nucleotides agree with TRBD1. CDR3 length equals 14 residues. Germline loops: CDR1 KGHSH, CDR2 LQKENI. V shed 3 bases and J 4 bases; nucleotides not matched to a gene: 4. CDR3 nucleotide sequence: TGTGCCAGCTCACCTTCGACAGGGGGTTACGAGCAGTACTTC. Translating gives CASSPSTGGYEQYF.

The chain carries TRBV10-3 and TRBJ2-7, with TRBD1 matching over 7 bases. Germline-derived CDR1 and CDR2 are ENHRY and SYGVKD. V lost 2 bases to trimming and J lost 6 bases; unmatched junction nucleotides: 10. The CDR3 has 15 amino acids. The chain's CDR3 is CAISEPLLDRVEQYF. As DNA, the CDR3 is TGTGCCATCAGTGAGCCTTTACTCGACAGGGTCGAGCAGTACTTC.

This chain connects TRBV28 to TRBJ2-3; 7 bases line up with TRBD1. Germline CDR1 is MDHEN and CDR2 is SYDVKM. This CDR3 comprises 16 residues. V trimming: 4 bases; J trimming: 2 bases; junction bases outside the gene matches: 9. The chain's CDR3 is CASSSHPGQNTDTQYF. CDR3 bases: TGTGCCAGCAGTTCCCATCCGGGACAGAACACAGATACGCAGTATTTT.

J is TRBJ1-1 and V is TRBV19, with a weak D call TRBD1 (5 bases). V was clipped by 6 bases and J by 4 bases, with 12 bases between them. This CDR3 region has 13 residues. The germline gives CDR1 LNHDA, CDR2 SQIVND (reference sequence). CDR3 DNA: TGTGCCAGTAGGGAGGGGCTGACCACTGAAGCTTTCTTT. It yields the protein CASREGLTTEAFF.

Turning to this clone: Other DNA sequences in this sample translate to the same CDR3. CDR3 sequence (DNA): TGCGCCAGCAGCTTGCAGGGTATGAACACTGAAGCTTTCTTT. This gives the protein CASSLQGMNTEAFF. This chain links TRBV5-1 with TRBJ1-1, with D perhaps matching TRBD1 (5 bases). The V end lost 1 base, the J end lost 0 bases, and 7 bases lay between the germline ends. Germline assignment: CDR1 SGHRS and CDR2 YFSETQ. The CDR3 has 14 amino acids.

V and J are TRBV29-1 and TRBJ1-1; the match to TRBD1 covers 8 bases. V lost 6 bases, J lost 1 base, and 13 bases stayed unmatched. CDR1 and CDR2 (germline): SQVTM, ANQGSEA. This CDR3 is 16 amino acids long. CDR3 loop: CSVKRDRTGTNTEAFF. CDR3 nucleotide sequence: TGCAGCGTAAAACGGGACCGGACAGGGACGAACACTGAAGCTTTCTTT.

The chain is built from TRBV9 and TRBJ2-5, with D unresolved. The CDR3 contains 15 residues. CDR1 is SGDLS and CDR2 is YYNGEE in the germline V gene. V lost 0 bases and J 4 bases, leaving 13 bases between the germline ends. This CDR3 is CASSVGGHPGETQYF. DNA for the CDR3: TGTGCCAGCAGCGTAGGAGGTCACCCGGGAGAGACCCAGTACTTC.

The chain employs TRBV6-1 and TRBJ2-3; TRBD2 matches 9 bases. Germline V gene data show CDR1 as MNHNS and CDR2 as SASEGT. Trimming took 6 bases from V and 2 from J; bases not matched to a gene: 3. This CDR3 has 14 amino acids. The CDR3 loop reads CASRASGITDTQYF. CDR3 sequence (DNA): TGTGCCAGCAGGGCTAGCGGGATCACAGATACGCAGTATTTT.

This chain uses TRBV7-9 with TRBJ1-1; D not resolved. V lost 1 base and J 1 base, leaving 10 bases between the germline ends. The germline CDR1 and CDR2 sequences are SEHNR and FQNEAQ (reference sequence). The CDR3 sequence is 15 residues long. CDR3: CASSLVAGGNTEAFF. DNA for the CDR3: TGTGCCAGCAGCTTAGTGGCGGGAGGGAACACTGAAGCTTTCTTT.

The rearrangement links TRBV6-5 to TRBJ1-2, with 8 bases matching TRBD1. The germline V gene has CDR1 MNHEY and CDR2 SVGAGI. The CDR3 consists of 13 residues. V gave up 5 bases and J gave up 6 bases; unmatched junction bases: 5. CDR3 DNA: TGTGCCAGCAGTCACAACAGGGGGGATGGCTACACCTTC. It translates to CASSHNRGDGYTF.

The J gene is TRBJ1-6, the V gene TRBV27; D remains unclear. CDR1 and CDR2 from the germline V gene are MNHEY and SMNVEV (reference sequence). V was clipped by 0 bases and J by 2 bases, with 5 bases between them. The CDR3 covers 15 residues. The CDR3 DNA is TGTGCCAGCAGTTTATCGGATGCCTATAATTCACCCCTCCACTTT. It yields the protein CASSLSDAYNSPLHF.

The chain uses TRBV6-1 and TRBJ2-2, with a weak D call TRBD2 (5 bases). This CDR3 spans 14 amino acids. Germline CDR1 and CDR2: MNHNS and SASEGT. CDR3 residues: CFARVTEDTGELFF. In DNA, the CDR3 is TGTTTCGCTCGGGTAACGGAGGACACCGGGGAGCTGTTTTTT.